The TCR beta chain described here comes from a study of human T cells and chemical hapten exposure. The study's library attached unique molecular identifiers to single cDNA molecules. TCRdb re-called the RACE reads through MiXCR, storing one row per CDR3 protein. The sample yields approximately 260,000 distinct CDR3 sequences, over 8% seen once. Described time point: pre-sensitization, week 0. The treatment denotes: therapeutic diphenylcyclopropenone sensitization with weekly scalp DPC. The CDR3 runs to 16 residues. V trimming: 1 base; J trimming: 2 bases; junction bases outside the gene matches: 4. Germline V gene lookup returns CDR1 SGHVS and CDR2 FNYEAQ.

The sample consisted of whole blood, taken in connection with sensitization to the hapten diphenylcyclopropenone (DPC). The sequence was obtained from a middle-aged woman with alopecia areata. Some clones in this sample may be carry-over from other donors' samples. The chain carries TRBV7-6 and TRBJ2-3; 9 nucleotides agree with TRBD2. The CDR3 loop is CASSLGTSVYTDTQYF. The CDR3 DNA sequence: TGTGCCAGCAGCTTAGGGACTAGCGTTTACACAGATACGCAGTATTTT.